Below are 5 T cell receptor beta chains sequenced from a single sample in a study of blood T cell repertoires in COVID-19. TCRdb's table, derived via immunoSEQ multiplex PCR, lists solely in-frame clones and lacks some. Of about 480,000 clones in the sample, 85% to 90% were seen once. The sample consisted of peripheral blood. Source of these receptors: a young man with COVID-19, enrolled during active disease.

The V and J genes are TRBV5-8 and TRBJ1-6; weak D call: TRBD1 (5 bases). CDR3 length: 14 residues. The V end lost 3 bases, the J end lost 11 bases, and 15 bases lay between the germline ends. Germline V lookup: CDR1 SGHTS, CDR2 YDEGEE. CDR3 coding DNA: TGTGCCAGCAGCTCCGCACGGAGGGGACCACCCCTCCACTTT. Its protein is CASSSARRGPPLHF. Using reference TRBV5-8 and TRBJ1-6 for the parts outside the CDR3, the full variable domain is EAGVTQSPTHLIKTRGQQATLRCSPISGHTSVYWYQQALGLGLQFLLWYDEGEERNRGNFPPRFSGRQFPNYSSELNVNALELEDSALYLCASSSARRGPPLHFGNGTRLTVT.

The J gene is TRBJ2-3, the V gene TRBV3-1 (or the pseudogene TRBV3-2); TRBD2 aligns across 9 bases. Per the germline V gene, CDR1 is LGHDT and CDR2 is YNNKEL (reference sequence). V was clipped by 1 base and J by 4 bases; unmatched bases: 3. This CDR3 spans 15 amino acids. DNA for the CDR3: TGTGCCAGCAGCCAAGCGGCGGGGGGGCCAGATACGCAGTATTTT. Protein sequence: CASSQAAGGPDTQYF.

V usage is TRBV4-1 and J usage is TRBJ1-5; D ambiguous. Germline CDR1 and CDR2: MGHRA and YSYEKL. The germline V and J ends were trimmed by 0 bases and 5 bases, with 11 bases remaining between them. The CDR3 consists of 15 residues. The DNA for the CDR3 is TGCGCCAGCAGCCAAGAAGAAACTATGGATCAGCCCCAGCATTTT. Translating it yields CASSQEETMDQPQHF.

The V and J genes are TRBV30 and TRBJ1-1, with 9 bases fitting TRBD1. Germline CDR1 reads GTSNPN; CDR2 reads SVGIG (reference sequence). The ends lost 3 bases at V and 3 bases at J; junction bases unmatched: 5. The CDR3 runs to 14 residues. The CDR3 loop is CAWRGTGFYTEAFF. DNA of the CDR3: TGTGCCTGGAGGGGGACAGGGTTCTACACTGAAGCTTTCTTT.

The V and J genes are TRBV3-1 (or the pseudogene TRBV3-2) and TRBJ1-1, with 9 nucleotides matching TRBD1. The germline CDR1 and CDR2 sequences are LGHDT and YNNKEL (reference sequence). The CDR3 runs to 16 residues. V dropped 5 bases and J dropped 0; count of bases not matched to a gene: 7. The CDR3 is CASSVNRGLMNTEAFF. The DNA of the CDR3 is TGTGCCAGCAGCGTAAACAGGGGGCTCATGAACACTGAAGCTTTCTTT.